The rows below give T cell receptor beta chains drawn from one sample of a study of cytomegalovirus exposure and HLA in healthy donors. This table comes from immunoSEQ multiplex PCR, and its TCRdb copy is limited to in-frame clones, with some not included. The sample records roughly 140,000 clones, 65% to 90% being singletons. Sequences were obtained from PBMCs. All receptors derive from a woman in her forties or fifties in good health and CMV-seropositive. Both conserved end residues are part of each CDR3. D genes are given only for firm matches. Rows may omit the clone size; those that give it use once, few, many or a size class.

size	V	D	J	length	CDR3	DNA
NA	TRBV19	TRBD1	TRBJ1-2	15	CASSIGDRGGDGYTF	TGTGCCAGTAGTATTGGGGACAGGGGAGGTGATGGCTACACCTTC
NA	TRBV12-5	NA	TRBJ1-4	13	CASGLIYSEKLFF	TGTGCTAGTGGTTTGATTTACAGCGAAAAACTGTTTTTT
NA	TRBV5-1	NA	TRBJ2-1	16	CASSLDVGGDNNEQFF	TGCGCCAGCAGCTTGGATGTCGGGGGAGACAACAATGAGCAGTTCTTC
NA	TRBV5-1	NA	TRBJ2-3	14	CASSLQGSTDTQYF	TGCGCCAGCAGCTTACAGGGTAGCACAGATACGCAGTATTTT
once	TRBV18	NA	TRBJ1-5	14	CASSPERSNQPQHF	TGTGCCAGCTCACCAGAGAGGTCGAATCAGCCCCAGCATTTT
NA	TRBV2	NA	TRBJ1-4	19	CASSEYSHAQVATNEKLFF	TGTGCCAGCAGTGAATATAGTCATGCTCAAGTTGCAACTAATGAAAAACTGTTTTTT
NA	TRBV5-6	NA	TRBJ2-3	16	CASSLSGGASTDTQYF	TGTGCCAGCAGCTTGTCTGGGGGGGCTAGCACAGATACGCAGTATTTT
NA	TRBV11-2	NA	TRBJ1-5	13	CASSLDPDQPQHF	TGTGCCAGCAGCTTAGATCCAGATCAGCCCCAGCATTTT
NA	TRBV5-1	NA	TRBJ2-3	14	CASSPSRSTDTQYF	TGCGCCAGCAGTCCTAGCCGAAGCACAGATACGCAGTATTTT
NA	TRBV30	TRBD1	TRBJ2-7	14	CAWSVGTGGYEQYF	TGTGCCTGGAGTGTGGGGACAGGGGGCTACGAGCAGTACTTC
NA	TRBV14	NA	TRBJ1-1	14	CASSQEPGYTEAFF	TGTGCCAGCAGCCAAGAACCAGGGTACACTGAAGCTTTCTTT
NA	TRBV15	TRBD2	TRBJ2-3	15	CATSWGGISTDTQYF	TGTGCCACCAGCTGGGGGGGGATTAGCACAGATACGCAGTATTTT
NA	TRBV11-2	NA	TRBJ2-1	15	CASSFGLRMDNEQFF	TGTGCCAGCAGCTTCGGACTCCGGATGGACAATGAGCAGTTCTTC
NA	TRBV2	TRBD2	TRBJ2-3	16	CASSERPSGGTDTQYF	TGTGCCAGCAGTGAAAGGCCTAGCGGGGGCACAGATACGCAGTATTTT
NA	TRBV30	NA	TRBJ1-2	14	CAWSVHQGNYGYTF	TGTGCCTGGAGTGTACACCAGGGGAACTATGGCTACACCTTC
NA	TRBV19	NA	TRBJ1-2	14	CASSMLVPVGGYTF	TGTGCCAGTAGTATGTTGGTTCCTGTGGGCGGCTACACCTTC
few	TRBV18	TRBD1	TRBJ1-4	18	CASSSYRGRGTKPEKLFF	TGTGCCAGCTCATCCTACAGGGGGAGAGGGACCAAGCCTGAAAAACTGTTTTTT
NA	TRBV4-1	TRBD1	TRBJ2-7	16	CASSQEEGTGRYEQYF	TGCGCCAGCAGCCAAGAAGAAGGGACAGGGAGGTACGAGCAGTACTTC
NA	TRBV7-8	NA	TRBJ2-5	12	CASSPSRETQYF	TGTGCCAGCAGCCCATCCCGGGAGACCCAGTACTTC
NA	TRBV7-8	TRBD1	TRBJ1-2	14	CASSKGDSSYGYTF	TGTGCCAGCAGCAAAGGGGACAGCTCCTATGGCTACACCTTC
NA	TRBV29-1	TRBD2	TRBJ2-7	13	CSVGEGLTYEQYF	TGCAGCGTTGGGGAGGGGCTGACATACGAGCAGTACTTC
NA	TRBV29-1	NA	TRBJ2-2	14	CSVHSPSNTGELFF	TGCAGCGTGCACAGTCCCTCGAACACCGGGGAGCTGTTTTTT
NA	TRBV27	TRBD1	TRBJ1-2	16	CASSLKAGQGFFGYTF	TGTGCCAGCAGTTTAAAGGCGGGACAGGGGTTCTTTGGCTACACCTTC
NA	TRBV4-3	NA	TRBJ1-2	15	CASSQEKGGRGGYTF	TGCGCCAGCAGCCAAGAAAAAGGAGGGAGGGGTGGCTACACCTTC
NA	TRBV19	TRBD2	TRBJ2-2	16	CASRRTSGGNTGELFF	TGTGCCAGTAGGAGGACTAGCGGGGGGAACACCGGGGAGCTGTTTTTT
NA	TRBV19	TRBD1	TRBJ1-1	14	CASTNRQGNTEAFF	TGTGCCAGTACCAATCGACAGGGGAACACTGAAGCTTTCTTT
NA	TRBV5-4	TRBD2	TRBJ2-3	17	CASTGTSGGLSTDTQYF	TGTGCCAGCACGGGGACTAGCGGGGGCCTCAGCACAGATACGCAGTATTTT
NA	TRBV6-1	NA	TRBJ1-5	13	CASSELPREPQHF	TGTGCCAGCAGTGAGCTGCCGAGGGAGCCCCAGCATTTT
NA	TRBV7-2	NA	TRBJ1-1	14	CASSLGFDQGEAFF	TGTGCCAGCAGCTTAGGCTTTGATCAGGGTGAAGCTTTCTTT
NA	TRBV7-9	NA	TRBJ1-1	15	CASSLDGTPNTEAFF	TGTGCCAGCAGCTTAGACGGGACACCGAACACTGAAGCTTTCTTT
NA	TRBV10-2	TRBD1	TRBJ2-3	14	CASWEDRAGDTQYF	TGCGCCAGCTGGGAGGACAGGGCGGGAGATACGCAGTATTTT
NA	TRBV13	TRBD1	TRBJ2-5	13	CASSHGTEETQYF	TGTGCCAGCAGCCATGGGACAGAAGAGACCCAGTACTTC
few	TRBV7-9	NA	TRBJ2-2	14	CASSRDTNTGELFF	TGTGCCAGCAGCCGGGACACCAACACCGGGGAGCTGTTTTTT
once	TRBV21-1	NA	TRBJ2-3	16	CASSLNRDRGTDTQYF	TGTGCCAGCAGCCTGAATAGGGACAGGGGCACAGATACGCAGTATTTT
NA	TRBV27	TRBD1	TRBJ1-6	19	CASTSTGGPSSSYNSPLHF	TGTGCCAGCACCTCGACAGGGGGCCCGTCGAGCTCCTATAATTCACCCCTCCACTTT
NA	TRBV6-1	NA	TRBJ1-4	14	CASSEGQNNEKLFF	TGTGCCAGCAGTGAAGGACAGAACAATGAAAAACTGTTTTTT
once	TRBV29-1	NA	TRBJ1-6	13	CSVAGGPGSPLHF	TGCAGCGTCGCCGGTGGACCAGGGTCACCCCTCCACTTT
NA	TRBV5-1	TRBD2	TRBJ2-3	15	CASSSLAGGPDTQYF	TGCGCCAGCAGCTCACTAGCGGGGGGGCCAGATACGCAGTATTTT
NA	TRBV6-6	NA	TRBJ1-2	13	CASTEQGFYGYTF	TGTGCCAGCACCGAACAGGGCTTCTATGGCTACACCTTC
NA	TRBV6-4	TRBD2	TRBJ2-1	15	CARYSGPSSYNEQFF	TGTGCCAGGTATAGCGGGCCGAGCTCCTACAATGAGCAGTTCTTC
NA	TRBV7-3	TRBD2	TRBJ2-1	14	CASSLLRGGHEQFF	TGTGCCAGCAGCTTATTACGGGGGGGCCATGAGCAGTTCTTC
few	TRBV10-3	TRBD2	TRBJ2-1	15	CAISGLTSGNNEQFF	TGTGCCATCAGTGGATTGACTAGCGGTAACAATGAGCAGTTCTTC
NA	TRBV29-1	TRBD2	TRBJ2-2	15	CSVASAGGNTGELFF	TGCAGCGTTGCTTCGGCGGGGGGGAACACCGGGGAGCTGTTTTTT
few	TRBV5-1	TRBD1	TRBJ2-7	12	CASSRTGYEQYF	TGCGCCAGCAGCCGGACAGGGTACGAGCAGTACTTC
NA	TRBV12-5	NA	TRBJ2-1	14	CASGFGDIFNEQFF	TGTGCTAGTGGTTTTGGGGACATATTCAATGAGCAGTTCTTC
NA	TRBV10-2	TRBD2	TRBJ2-7	15	CASSEGLAGGYEQYF	TGCGCCAGCAGTGAGGGACTAGCGGGGGGTTACGAGCAGTACTTC
NA	TRBV4-3	TRBD2	TRBJ2-7	17	CASSQGLAGGRSNEQYF	TGCGCCAGCAGCCAAGGACTAGCGGGGGGGCGCAGTAACGAGCAGTACTTC
NA	TRBV14	TRBD2	TRBJ2-7	15	CASSQSGWGGYEQYF	TGTGCCAGCAGCCAAAGTGGATGGGGGGGGTACGAGCAGTACTTC
NA	TRBV5-1	NA	TRBJ2-4	15	CASSLEQTAKNIQYF	TGCGCCAGCAGCTTGGAACAGACGGCCAAAAACATTCAGTACTTC
NA	TRBV28	TRBD1	TRBJ2-1	17	CASSLWLGTGESNEQFF	TGTGCCAGCAGTTTATGGTTGGGGACAGGGGAAAGCAATGAGCAGTTCTTC
few	TRBV19	NA	TRBJ1-1	13	CASSINRIGEAFF	TGTGCCAGTAGTATCAACAGGATAGGTGAAGCTTTCTTT
NA	TRBV19	NA	TRBJ2-4	14	CASNQQILENIQYF	TGTGCCAGTAACCAACAGATTCTCGAAAACATTCAGTACTTC
NA	TRBV18	NA	TRBJ2-3	15	CASSQNSDYTDTQYF	TGTGCCAGCTCACAAAACAGTGATTACACAGATACGCAGTATTTT